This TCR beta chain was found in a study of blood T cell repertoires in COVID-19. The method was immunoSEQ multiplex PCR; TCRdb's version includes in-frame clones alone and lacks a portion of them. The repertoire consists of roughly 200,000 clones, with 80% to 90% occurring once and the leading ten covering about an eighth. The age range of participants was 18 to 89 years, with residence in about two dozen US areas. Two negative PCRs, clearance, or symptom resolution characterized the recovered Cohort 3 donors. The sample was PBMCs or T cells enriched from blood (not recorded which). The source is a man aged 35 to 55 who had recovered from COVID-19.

The CDR3 DNA follows: TGTGCCAGCAGCCCGGGGGGAAGGGTCGCTGAAGCTTTCTTT. It translates to CASSPGGRVAEAFF. The V call is TRBV11-3, the J call TRBJ1-1; weak D call: TRBD1 (5 bases). CDR3 length: 14 residues. The germline gives CDR1 SGHNT, CDR2 YENEEA. Trimming removed 5 bases from V and 6 bases from J, with 16 bases in between.